These 6 T cell receptor beta chains originate from one sample sequenced in a study of blood T cell repertoires in COVID-19. Sequencing was performed with immunoSEQ multiplex PCR; in TCRdb, only in-frame clones are kept and a portion is missing. The data show some 180,000 clones, 70% to 90% seen once. The sequencing sample was made of peripheral blood. These receptors originate from a man between 60 and 70 years old with active or convalescent COVID-19.

The chain combines TRBV7-2 with TRBJ1-1, with TRBD1 identical over 9 bases. Germline V gene lookup returns CDR1 SGHTA and CDR2 FQGNSA. The V gene end was trimmed by 4 bases and the J gene end by 6 bases; junction bases not matched to a gene: 6. The CDR3 covers 14 residues. CDR3 region: CASSSHRGRAEAFF. DNA for the CDR3: TGTGCCAGCAGCTCCCACAGGGGGCGGGCTGAAGCTTTCTTT.

The rearrangement joins TRBV4-1 to TRBJ2-7, with D possibly being TRBD2 (6 bases). Germline CDR1 is MGHRA and CDR2 is YSYEKL. This CDR3 comprises 17 residues. Trimming cost V 4 bases and J 1 base, with 20 bases left between them. CDR3 sequence (DNA): TGCGCCAGCAGCCGGAAACACGGGGCAGGGACTTCCTACGAGCAGTACTTC. This encodes CASSRKHGAGTSYEQYF.

The chain links TRBV2 to TRBJ2-5; 9 bases match TRBD2. V was pared by 4 bases and J by 2 bases, with 5 bases of the junction left unmatched. The CDR3 extends over 15 amino acids. Germline assignment: CDR1 SNHLY and CDR2 FYNNEI. In DNA, the CDR3 is TGTGCCAGCAGTGTTTCTCTAGCGGGGCAAGAGACCCAGTACTTC. Encoded protein: CASSVSLAGQETQYF.

The V and J genes are TRBV5-5 and TRBJ1-5; TRBD1 matches 10 bases. Germline V gives CDR1 SGHKS, CDR2 YYEKEE (reference sequence). This CDR3 spans 16 amino acids. V gave up 1 base and J gave up 6 bases; unmatched junction bases: 7. The CDR3 sequence is CASSLSDRGLGQPQHF. The CDR3 region has the DNA TGTGCCAGCAGCTTGTCAGACAGGGGGCTAGGTCAGCCCCAGCATTTT.

This CDR3 is CASSYSRAQETQYF. DNA for the CDR3: TGTGCCAGCAGTTACTCCAGGGCTCAAGAGACCCAGTACTTC. The chain couples TRBV6-5 to TRBJ2-5, with D perhaps matching TRBD1 (5 bases). CDR3 length equals 14 residues. Per the germline V gene, CDR1 is MNHEY and CDR2 is SVGAGI. The V gene lost 0 bases and the J gene lost 2 bases, with 7 bases spanning the gap.

The table lists this clone with a few counts. J is TRBJ2-1 and V is TRBV9; D remains unclear. Trimming removed 2 bases from V and 0 bases from J, with 12 bases in between. This CDR3 is 16 amino acids long. Germline CDR1 is SGDLS and CDR2 is YYNGEE. Here the CDR3 reads CASSVYVESSYNEQFF. Written as DNA, the CDR3 is TGTGCCAGCAGCGTTTACGTAGAGAGCTCCTACAATGAGCAGTTCTTC.